This T cell receptor beta chain emerged from a study of blood T cell repertoires in COVID-19. Across the study: COVID-19 samples from acute and convalescent phases originated in the United States, Italy and Spain. From T cells, B-cell-depleted T cells, or PBMCs came the material, which was cDNA or gDNA.

Enrolment of Seattle patients took place during active infection, and they were followed longitudinally. V was shortened by 8 bases and J by 3 bases, with 23 bases between the two germline ends. The CDR3 consists of 17 residues. Germline lookup yields CDR1 WSHSY and CDR2 SAAADI. Data came from immunoSEQ multiplex PCR; TCRdb stores just in-frame clones and leaves some out. Seen here are just under 350,000 clones, around 87% observed once, and the top ten hold just under 6.5%. The specimen was peripheral blood. The rearrangement links TRBV10-2 to TRBJ2-1; a possible D gene is TRBD1 (6 bases). The sequence derives from a woman aged 45-59 years with COVID-19, enrolled during active disease. The CDR3 nucleotides read TGCGCCAGCCGCCAAGGACAGCGAATAACGGGCTACAATGAGCAGTTCTTC. Translated: CASRQGQRITGYNEQFF.